What follows are 22 T cell receptor beta chains derived from one specimen sequenced in a study of control samples from healthy donors and cancer patients. Clones were sequenced by immunoSEQ multiplex PCR, and TCRdb holds only the in-frame ones, with some missing. The data contain 150,000 to 200,000 clones, 75% to 95% of them seen just once; the ten biggest clones take up approximately 2%. Specimen: blood. These receptors came from a woman aged 40 to 49 in good health.

The gene calls are TRBV5-6 and TRBJ1-1, with D uncertain. Germline assignment: CDR1 SGHDT and CDR2 YYEEEE. V was trimmed by 6 bases and J by 2 bases, leaving 8 bases between them. CDR3 length: 12 amino acids. CDR3 amino acids: CASTYFNTEAFF. CDR3 coding DNA: TGTGCCAGCACCTATTTCAACACTGAAGCTTTCTTT.

This clone was counted a few times. This rearrangement joins TRBV5-1 to TRBJ2-1, with TRBD2 matching over 15 bases. The CDR3 spans 18 residues. In germline, CDR1 is SGHRS, CDR2 YFSETQ. V gave up 7 bases and J gave up 6 bases; unmatched junction bases: 14. The CDR3 DNA sequence: TGCGCCAGCTTCGGACTAGCGGGGGGGCCGGGATCCAGCAATGAGCAGTTCTTC. Encoded protein: CASFGLAGGPGSSNEQFF.

The chain employs TRBV5-1 and TRBJ2-3, with D hard to call. This CDR3 is built from 15 residues. V gave up 0 bases and J gave up 3 bases, with 11 bases separating them. CDR1 and CDR2 from the germline V gene are SGHRS and YFSETQ. The CDR3 nucleotides are TGCGCCAGCAGCTTGGCCAGTGGCACTACAGATACGCAGTATTTT. Translating it yields CASSLASGTTDTQYF.

The V call is TRBV6-5, the J call TRBJ1-1; unclear D gene. The germline V gene encodes CDR1 MNHEY and CDR2 SVGAGI. The CDR3 covers 15 residues. V was trimmed by 0 bases and J by 2 bases, leaving 10 bases between them. The CDR3 nucleotides are TGTGCCAGCAGTTACTCTGTCCCGATCAACACTGAAGCTTTCTTT. It encodes CASSYSVPINTEAFF.

V usage is TRBV4-1 and J usage is TRBJ1-6, with 8 bases fitting TRBD1. This CDR3 has 15 residues. Trimming removed 6 bases from V and 16 bases from J; junction bases left unmatched: 17. Per germline, CDR1 MGHRA and CDR2 YSYEKL. DNA of the CDR3: TGCGCCAGCAGTCTTACAGGGGGGACAGAAAGGGGACTCCACTTT. The encoded protein is CASSLTGGTERGLHF.

The chain couples TRBV5-1 to TRBJ1-4; no reliable D call. Germline CDR1 reads SGHRS; CDR2 reads YFSETQ. V lost 2 bases to trimming and J lost 4 bases, with 3 bases between them. This CDR3 has 12 residues. CDR3 sequence (DNA): TGCGCCAGCAGCTTTGGTAATGAAAAACTGTTTTTT. Residues: CASSFGNEKLFF. The complete variable domain, with remaining parts taken from reference TRBV5-1 and TRBJ1-4, reads KAGVTQTPRYLIKTRGQQVTLSCSPISGHRSVSWYQQTPGQGLQFLFEYFSETQRNKGNFPGRFSGRQFSNSRSEMNVSTLELGDSALYLCASSFGNEKLFFGSGTQLSVL.

The genes are TRBV30 and TRBJ2-3; TRBD2 agrees at 7 bases. Germline lookup yields CDR1 GTSNPN and CDR2 SVGIG (reference sequence). The length of the CDR3 is 18 residues. The junction had 16 bases not matched to a gene; V was cut back by 0 bases and J by 4 bases. CDR3 nucleotide sequence: TGTGCCTGGAGTGTTCGGTGCGTTGGGAGGGTTAGGGCAGATACGCAGTATTTT. Translating it yields CAWSVRCVGRVRADTQYF.

V usage is TRBV2 and J usage is TRBJ1-2; D is uncertain. The CDR3 sequence is 15 residues long. The germline CDR1 and CDR2 sequences are SNHLY and FYNNEI. V lost 0 bases to trimming and J lost 1 base, with 9 bases between them. In nucleotides, the CDR3 is TGTGCCAGCAGTGAAGCCATAGGGAATAACTATGGCTACACCTTC. Protein product: CASSEAIGNNYGYTF.

This clone was seen just once. The J gene is TRBJ2-7, the V gene TRBV18; 7 bases line up with TRBD2. V lost 3 bases, J lost 3 bases, and 11 bases stayed unmatched. Germline CDR1 is KGHSH and CDR2 is LQKENI. The CDR3 is 16 residues long. CDR3 nucleotides: TGTGCCAGCTCACCGACGGTGGGGGGGGTGAACTACGAGCAGTACTTC. This encodes CASSPTVGGVNYEQYF.

The rearrangement links TRBV6-5 to TRBJ2-3, with TRBD1 as a possible D gene (5 bases). V dropped 6 bases and J dropped 3 bases, with 10 bases sitting between them. Germline values: CDR1 MNHEY, CDR2 SVGAGI. The CDR3 covers 13 residues. CDR3 nucleotide sequence: TGTGCCAGCAGGAAGGGGATAACAGATACGCAGTATTTT. It yields the protein CASRKGITDTQYF.

The gene calls are TRBV11-3 and TRBJ2-5; D call uncertain. This CDR3 region has 13 residues. Trimming took 1 base from V and 5 from J, leaving 8 bases between them. The germline gives CDR1 SGHNT, CDR2 YENEEA. CDR3 protein: CASSLGGRETQYF. The CDR3 DNA follows: TGTGCCAGCAGCTTAGGGGGAAGGGAGACCCAGTACTTC.

This chain joins TRBV4-1 and TRBJ2-2, with D unclear. Per germline, CDR1 MGHRA and CDR2 YSYEKL. CDR3 length equals 14 residues. Trimming removed 3 bases from V and 5 bases from J, with 10 bases in between. The CDR3 sequence: CASSQLLWTGELFF. CDR3 DNA sequence: TGCGCCAGCAGCCAGCTCCTTTGGACCGGGGAGCTGTTTTTT.

The chain is built from TRBV10-3 and TRBJ2-3; D is possibly TRBD1 (5 bases). Trimming took 2 bases from V and 0 from J, leaving 9 bases between them. This CDR3 contains 15 residues. Looked up from germline, CDR1 is ENHRY and CDR2 is SYGVKD. In DNA form, the CDR3 reads TGTGCCATCAGTGAGGCCAGGGCGAGCACAGATACGCAGTATTTT. Translated, it gives CAISEARASTDTQYF.

The chain carries TRBV24-1 and TRBJ2-1, with a tentative D call TRBD2 (5 bases). The germline CDR1 and CDR2 sequences are KGHDR and SFDVKD. V was pared by 4 bases and J by 5 bases, with 17 bases between. The CDR3 totals 16 residues. The CDR3 nucleotides are TGTGCCACCAGTGACCGGACTTCACCGGGGAACAATGAGCAGTTCTTC. This sequence encodes CATSDRTSPGNNEQFF.

The rearrangement links TRBV24-1 to TRBJ2-5, with a tentative D call TRBD1 (8 bases). Germline-derived CDR1 and CDR2 are KGHDR and SFDVKD. V dropped 3 bases and J dropped 2 bases, with 15 bases sitting between them. This CDR3 spans 16 amino acids. The CDR3: CATSDADRGGQETQYF. The CDR3, as DNA: TGTGCCACCAGTGATGCAGACAGGGGAGGGCAAGAGACCCAGTACTTC.

V usage is TRBV3-1 (or the pseudogene TRBV3-2) and J usage is TRBJ1-1; the D gene is possibly TRBD1 (5 bases). Germline V lookup: CDR1 LGHDT, CDR2 YNNKEL (reference sequence). This CDR3 has 13 amino acids. V was clipped by 5 bases and J by 7 bases, with 14 bases between them. The CDR3 DNA is TGTGCCAGCAGCGACCGGCAGGGAAGTGAAGCTTTCTTT. It codes for CASSDRQGSEAFF.

The chain recombines TRBV13 with TRBJ2-7; D uncertain. Germline V gene data show CDR1 as PRHDT and CDR2 as FYEKMQ (reference sequence). The V gene lost 4 bases and the J gene lost 7 bases, with 11 bases spanning the gap. The CDR3 sequence is 12 residues long. CDR3 amino acids: CASSSSSGEQYF. CDR3 DNA sequence: TGTGCCAGCAGCTCGAGCTCCGGAGAGCAGTACTTC.

This chain uses TRBV27 with TRBJ1-4; possibly TRBD1 for D (5 bases). The CDR3 extends over 15 amino acids. Trimming pared 5 bases from V and 7 bases from J, leaving 17 bases between. CDR1 MNHEY and CDR2 SMNVEV come from the germline V gene (reference sequence). Here the CDR3 reads CASSPTPRVVEKLFF. For the CDR3, the DNA is TGTGCCAGCAGTCCCACGCCCAGGGTGGTTGAAAAACTGTTTTTT. Combining the CDR3 with reference TRBV27 and TRBJ1-4 gives the whole variable domain EAQVTQNPRYLITVTGKKLTVTCSQNMNHEYMSWYRQDPGLGLRQIYYSMNVEVTDKGDVPEGYKVSRKEKRNFPLILESPSPNQTSLYFCASSPTPRVVEKLFFGSGTQLSVL.

The chain uses TRBV6-5 and TRBJ1-4, with D hard to call. V was shortened by 7 bases and J by 0 bases, with 9 bases between the two germline ends. CDR1 and CDR2 (germline): MNHEY, SVGAGI. This CDR3 is 14 amino acids long. The CDR3 sequence: CASKSFTTNEKLFF. The CDR3 region has the DNA TGTGCCAGCAAGAGCTTCACAACTAATGAAAAACTGTTTTTT.

This sequence joins TRBV10-3 and TRBJ1-1, with D perhaps TRBD1 (5 bases). Germline values: CDR1 ENHRY, CDR2 SYGVKD. Deletions cut 0 bases from V and 0 bases from J, with 14 bases between. The CDR3 runs to 17 residues. The DNA for the CDR3 is TGTGCCATCAGTGAGTCAATGGGGCGGCAGATGAACACTGAAGCTTTCTTT. Protein: CAISESMGRQMNTEAFF.

The chain carries TRBV18 and TRBJ2-5; D is tentatively TRBD1 or TRBD2 (5 bases each). The CDR3 totals 15 residues. V was cut by 3 bases and J by 5 bases, with 16 bases left in between. Germline V CDR1 and CDR2: KGHSH, LQKENI. For the CDR3, the DNA is TGTGCCAGCTCACCCGGGACGTCTGTGATGGAGACCCAGTACTTC. Translation gives CASSPGTSVMETQYF.

The chain recombines TRBV6-1 with TRBJ2-5, with D perhaps TRBD1 or TRBD2 (5 bases each). There are 15 residues in the CDR3. Trimming removed 1 base at V and 5 bases at J, with 14 bases between. Germline CDR1 is MNHNS and CDR2 is SASEGT. This chain's CDR3 is CASSEGGTAAETQYF. In DNA form, the CDR3 reads TGTGCCAGCAGTGAAGGGGGGACCGCTGCGGAGACCCAGTACTTC.